The clone carrying this T cell receptor beta chain was counted a few times. Its antigen is currently unknown. This entry belongs to a study of human T cells and chemical hapten exposure. Study context: Weekly diphenylcyclopropenone doses were given to patients' scalps across the roughly 25-week study.

Broader study findings: Expanded TCRs showed more large CDR3 clusters than pre-sensitization or healthy control sets.

TCRdb used MiXCR to reprocess the RACE reads, holding one entry per CDR3 protein. The sample lists approximately 75,000 distinct CDR3 sequences; 8.5% were seen once. CDR3 length: 11 amino acids. V was trimmed by 3 bases and J by 5 bases, leaving 8 bases between them. Germline CDR1 and CDR2: DFQATT and SNEGSKA (reference sequence). Time point described: patch test 2, 6 weeks after DPC sensitization. Treatment defined: therapeutic diphenylcyclopropenone sensitization with weekly scalp DPC. Prior to each patch test being applied, blood was drawn. This clonotype originated in a woman aged 45-65 years with alopecia areata. Some clones in this sample may be carry-over from other donors' samples. The chain employs TRBV20-1 and TRBJ2-7; TRBD1 is a possible D gene (5 bases). The sample here was whole blood, taken in connection with sensitization to the hapten diphenylcyclopropenone (DPC). The CDR3 loop is CSARGRDEQYF. Here the CDR3 DNA reads TGCAGTGCTAGGGGCAGGGACGAGCAGTACTTC.